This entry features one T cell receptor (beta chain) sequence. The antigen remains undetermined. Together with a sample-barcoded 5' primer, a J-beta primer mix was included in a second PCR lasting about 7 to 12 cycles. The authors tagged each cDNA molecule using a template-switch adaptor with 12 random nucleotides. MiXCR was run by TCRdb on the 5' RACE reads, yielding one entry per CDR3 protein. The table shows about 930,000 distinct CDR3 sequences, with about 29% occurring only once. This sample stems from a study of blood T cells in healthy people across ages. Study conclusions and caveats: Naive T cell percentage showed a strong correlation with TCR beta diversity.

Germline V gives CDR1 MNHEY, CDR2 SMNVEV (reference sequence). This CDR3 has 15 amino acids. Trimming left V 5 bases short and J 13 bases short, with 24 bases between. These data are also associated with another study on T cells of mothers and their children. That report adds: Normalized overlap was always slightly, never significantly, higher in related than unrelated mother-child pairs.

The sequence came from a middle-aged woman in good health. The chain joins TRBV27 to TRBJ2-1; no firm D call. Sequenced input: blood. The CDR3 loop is CASSHSVGLQETQFF. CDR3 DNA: TGTGCCAGCAGTCACAGCGTAGGCCTCCAAGAGACCCAGTTCTTC.